This passage covers 14 T cell receptor beta chains from one sample sequenced in a study of identical twins. TCRdb reprocessed the 5' RACE reads with MiXCR, giving one entry per CDR3 protein. Here the sample spans about 200,000 distinct CDR3 sequences, roughly a tenth being singletons. The sequenced material came from memory T cells sorted from blood. These receptor sequences come from a man aged 45-65 years in good health.

The chain carries TRBV5-1 and TRBJ1-1; a weak D match, TRBD1 (5 bases). The ends were cut back, 4 bases at V and 1 base at J, with 14 bases in the middle. The CDR3 is made up of 15 amino acids. Germline CDR1 and CDR2: SGHRS and YFSETQ. The CDR3 protein is CASSTQGHPNTEAFF. In DNA form, the CDR3 reads TGCGCCAGCAGCACCCAAGGACACCCGAACACTGAAGCTTTCTTT.

This clonotype was observed at least ten times. This sequence joins TRBV5-1 and TRBJ2-3; 7 bases line up with TRBD1. The CDR3 is 15 amino acids. V was clipped by 2 bases and J by 2 bases; unmatched bases: 5. The germline gives CDR1 SGHRS, CDR2 YFSETQ. CDR3 nucleotides: TGCGCCAGCAGCTTCCGGGACAGCGACACAGATACGCAGTATTTT. This gives the protein CASSFRDSDTDTQYF. Filled out from reference TRBV5-1 and TRBJ2-3, the complete variable domain reads KAGVTQTPRYLIKTRGQQVTLSCSPISGHRSVSWYQQTPGQGLQFLFEYFSETQRNKGNFPGRFSGRQFSNSRSEMNVSTLELGDSALYLCASSFRDSDTDTQYFGPGTRLTVL.

The V gene is TRBV5-1, the J gene TRBJ2-1, with D possibly TRBD1 on 6 matching bases. The length of the CDR3 is 16 residues. The V gene's germline CDR1 is SGHRS and CDR2 YFSETQ. The ends were cut back, 0 bases at V and 6 bases at J, with 16 bases in the middle. CDR3: CASSLELGAISNEQFF. The CDR3, as DNA: TGCGCCAGCAGCTTGGAGTTGGGGGCTATATCCAATGAGCAGTTCTTC.

The sample holds many counts of this clonotype. The gene calls are TRBV5-1 and TRBJ1-5; D is possibly TRBD1 (6 bases). V was pared by 4 bases and J by 0 bases, with 14 bases between. CDR1 is SGHRS and CDR2 is YFSETQ in the germline V gene. The CDR3 runs 16 residues. The chain's CDR3 is CASSIPGDDSNQPQHF. CDR3 coding DNA: TGCGCCAGCAGCATCCCAGGGGACGATAGCAATCAGCCCCAGCATTTT.

This chain links TRBV2 with TRBJ1-4; D is unclear. Per the germline V gene, CDR1 is SNHLY and CDR2 is FYNNEI. This CDR3 contains 13 residues. The V end was cut by 4 bases, the J end by 7 bases, with 10 bases between. As DNA, the CDR3 is TGTGCCAGCAGTGGGGCCGAGGGTGAAAAACTGTTTTTT. It translates to CASSGAEGEKLFF.

This clonotype was detected many times. The chain carries TRBV28 and TRBJ2-3; D not resolved. Trimming removed 3 bases at V and 6 bases at J, with 4 bases between. The V gene's germline CDR1 is MDHEN and CDR2 SYDVKM. This CDR3 is 11 amino acids long. CDR3 sequence: CASSFADTQYF. As DNA, the CDR3 is TGTGCCAGCAGTTTCGCTGATACGCAGTATTTT.

This clonotype showed up many times. This chain uses TRBV9 with TRBJ2-1; perhaps TRBD2 as D (7 bases). The CDR3 has 15 amino acids. V was trimmed by 0 bases and J by 2 bases, leaving 9 bases between them. Germline V lookup: CDR1 SGDLS, CDR2 YYNGEE. The CDR3 protein is CASSVVGGPYNEQFF. The CDR3 nucleotides read TGTGCCAGCAGCGTAGTGGGGGGGCCCTACAATGAGCAGTTCTTC.

This clonotype has at least ten counts. This chain connects TRBV4-3 to TRBJ2-7; a weak D match, TRBD2 (5 bases). The CDR3 is 14 residues long. Germline V CDR1 and CDR2: LGHNA, YSLEER. V lost 3 bases, J lost 5 bases, and 14 bases lay in between. The CDR3 nucleotides are TGCGCCAGCAGCCATTTACTATGGCGGGACGAGCAGTACTTC. Translation: CASSHLLWRDEQYF.

There are many counts of this clonotype. This chain connects TRBV5-4 to TRBJ2-3, with 11 nucleotides matching TRBD2. CDR1 is SGHNT and CDR2 is YYREEE in the germline V gene (reference sequence). The V and J ends lost 4 bases and 1 base, in that order; junction bases with no gene match: 2. The CDR3 totals 15 residues. The CDR3 sequence: CASSPLAGGTDTQYF. CDR3 nucleotide sequence: TGTGCCAGCAGCCCACTAGCGGGGGGCACAGATACGCAGTATTTT.

This clonotype was seen a handful of times. This rearrangement joins TRBV20-1 to TRBJ2-1, with 8 bases matching TRBD1. The J segment lost 6 bases and the V segment lost 4 bases, leaving 8 bases of the junction unmatched. This CDR3 is built from 14 residues. Germline values: CDR1 DFQATT, CDR2 SNEGSKA (reference sequence). CDR3 amino acids: CSATDRDKSNEQFF. The CDR3 bases are TGCAGTGCTACGGACAGGGATAAGAGCAATGAGCAGTTCTTC.

In its sample, this clonotype was seen many times. This chain connects TRBV7-2 to TRBJ1-2, with TRBD1 matching over 7 bases. The CDR3 runs 12 residues. V trimming: 4 bases; J trimming: 8 bases; junction bases outside the gene matches: 4. Germline V gene lookup returns CDR1 SGHTA and CDR2 FQGNSA. Here the CDR3 DNA reads TGTGCCAGCAGCTCGGGAGGGGGCGGCTACACCTTC. Protein product: CASSSGGGGYTF.

This clonotype showed up just a few times. The chain recombines TRBV6-4 with TRBJ2-2, with no clear D. Per germline, CDR1 MRHNA and CDR2 SNTAGT. The V end was cut by 4 bases, the J end by 4 bases, with 10 bases between. There are 14 residues in the CDR3. In DNA form, the CDR3 reads TGTGCCAGCAGTGGGGCTCCCGGCACCGGGGAGCTGTTTTTT. Its protein is CASSGAPGTGELFF.

The chain recombines TRBV5-1 with TRBJ2-3; 10 nucleotides match TRBD2. Germline loops: CDR1 SGHRS, CDR2 YFSETQ. The CDR3 is made up of 16 amino acids. J gave up 2 bases and V 0 bases, and 3 bases lay outside the gene matches. The DNA for the CDR3 is TGCGCCAGCAGCTTGGCACTAGCGGGATACACAGATACGCAGTATTTT. Its translation is CASSLALAGYTDTQYF.

In its sample, this clonotype was seen once. This CDR3 is CASSQEFLGDAQYF. In nucleotides, the CDR3 is TGTGCCAGCAGCCAAGAGTTCTTAGGCGACGCCCAGTACTTC. This rearrangement joins TRBV4-2 to TRBJ2-5; D is unresolved. V shed 0 bases and J shed 9 bases, with 14 bases lying between them. This CDR3 is built from 14 residues. The germline gives CDR1 LGHNA, CDR2 YNFKEQ.